What follows describes a single T cell receptor (beta chain). The junction departs from germline at one end; a sequencing error may be responsible. The same CDR3 is also encoded by other DNA sequences in this sample. Germline CDR1 SNHLY, CDR2 FYNNEI. This CDR3 has 13 amino acids. This entry is derived from a study of blood T cell repertoires in COVID-19. Study information: Material from acute and convalescent COVID-19 was sourced from the United States, Italy and Spain. From T cells, B-cell-depleted T cells, or PBMCs came the material, which was cDNA or gDNA.

As processed by the authors: Estimation of nucleated cell counts relied on the amplification of reference gene primers. This table comes from immunoSEQ multiplex PCR, and its TCRdb copy is limited to in-frame clones, with some not included. Clonal size and the V and J genes are those of that table, whereas D and trimming came from the DNA. The data show 85,000 to 95,000 clones, about 91% seen once. The chain uses TRBV2 and TRBJ1-1; D unclear. The origin of this receptor is a man in his 60s with acute or convalescent COVID-19. Sequencing input: peripheral blood. The CDR3 DNA is TGTGCCAGCACTTACGGGATGAACACTGAAGCCTTCTTT. This codes for CASTYGMNTEAFF.